A selection of T cell receptor beta chains follows, all from one sample in a study of T-cell memory formation after mild COVID-19. Via MiXCR, TCRdb re-called the 5' RACE reads, giving one row per CDR3 protein. The sample lists about 82,000 distinct CDR3 sequences, more than 10% occurring once. Material for sequencing was PBMCs or a T cell subset sorted from them (not recorded which). These receptors came from an adult woman who had mild COVID-19 (a few samples of this study predate the infection). Cell type and time point are not known. Both conserved end residues are part of each CDR3. The D gene is left open where the match is weak. Clone size is stated in some rows and not others, as once, few, many or a class when expanded.

>TRBD1|TRBV6-2/TRBV6-3|TRBJ1-2|NA
TGTGCCAGCAGTTACTCAAGCCCCGACAGGGCGGAGGGCTACACCTTC
CASSYSSPDRAEGYTF
>NA|TRBV12-3/TRBV12-4|TRBJ2-7|NA
TGTGCCAGCAGCTCAGCGACCGGGGTCGAGCAGTACTTC
CASSSATGVEQYF
>NA|TRBV4-3|TRBJ2-1|many
TGCGCCAGCAAGATAGCGGTTAGCTCCTACAATGAGCAGTTCTTC
CASKIAVSSYNEQFF
>NA|TRBV4-2|TRBJ2-7|few
TGTGCCAGCAGCCAAGATGGAGGCATCTCCTACGAGCAGTACTTC
CASSQDGGISYEQYF
>TRBD2|TRBV7-9|TRBJ2-7|few
TGTGCCAGCAGCTTTCCTAGCGGGGCGTACGAGCAGTACTTC
CASSFPSGAYEQYF
>TRBD2|TRBV20-1|TRBJ2-5|few
TGCAGTGACGGGACTATCGGAGAGACCCAGTACTTC
CSDGTIGETQYF
>TRBD1|TRBV4-1|TRBJ2-7|few
TGCGCCAGCAGCCAAGACTCCGGGACAGGCAACCTACGTCGGCAGTACTTC
CASSQDSGTGNLRRQYF
>NA|TRBV4-1|TRBJ2-7|few
TGCGCCAGCAGCCAAGTGAACAGAGCCTACGAGCAGTACTTC
CASSQVNRAYEQYF
>TRBD2|TRBV4-2|TRBJ2-7|few
TGTGCCAGCAGCGACGCCGGACTAGCAGAAGAGCAGTACTTC
CASSDAGLAEEQYF
>NA|TRBV23-1|TRBJ2-2|few
TGCGCCAGCGGAGTTAGGGATGGCACCTGGGAGCTGTTTTTT
CASGVRDGTWELFF
>TRBD1|TRBV30|TRBJ2-7|NA
TGTGCCTGGAGTGTCGACGCGACAGGGATTCTATACGAGCAGTACTTC
CAWSVDATGILYEQYF
>TRBD2|TRBV6-5|TRBJ2-7|few
TGTGCCAGCAGTCCCGGGACTAGTTTCTACGAGCAGTACTTC
CASSPGTSFYEQYF
>TRBD1|TRBV2|TRBJ1-5|few
TGTGCCAGCAGTGGACAGGGACAGAGCAATCAGCCCCAGCATTTT
CASSGQGQSNQPQHF
>TRBD2|TRBV29-1|TRBJ2-1|many
TGCAGCGTTGAGGGTCTAGCGGGAGGGATATCCTACAATGAGCAGTTCTTC
CSVEGLAGGISYNEQFF
>NA|TRBV7-9|TRBJ1-5|NA
TGTGCCAGCAGCTCTACAGGGCACAATCAGCCCCAGCATTTT
CASSSTGHNQPQHF
>NA|TRBV7-9|TRBJ2-1|NA
TGTGCCAGCAGCTTACTAGTGGCTGAGCAGTTCTTC
CASSLLVAEQFF
>NA|TRBV24-1|TRBJ1-2|few
TGTGCCACCAGTGGAAGCGGATACTATGGCTACACCTTC
CATSGSGYYGYTF
>NA|TRBV9|TRBJ2-7|few
TGTGCCAGCAGCGAGGGCCCCTTGGGCCAGGGAGAGCAGTACTTC
CASSEGPLGQGEQYF
>NA|TRBV12-3/TRBV12-4|TRBJ1-1|few
TGTGCCAGCAGTTTACTGAGCACCACTGAAGCTTTCTTT
CASSLLSTTEAFF
>NA|TRBV5-1|TRBJ2-1|NA
TGCGCCAGCAGCTTCGGGACTGGGCCGAATGAGCAGTTCTTC
CASSFGTGPNEQFF
>NA|TRBV7-2|TRBJ2-3|few
TGTGCCAGCAGCCTGGGGGGGGCTTCTAGCACAGATACGCAGTATTTT
CASSLGGASSTDTQYF
>TRBD1|TRBV9|TRBJ2-7|few
TGTGCCAGCAGCGTAGGGACAGGTCACGAGCAGTACTTC
CASSVGTGHEQYF
>TRBD2|TRBV6-6|TRBJ2-7|few
TGTGCCAGCAGTTACGGCACTACTAGCGGGGGGTCCTCCTACGAGCAGTACTTC
CASSYGTTSGGSSYEQYF
>TRBD2|TRBV7-3|TRBJ2-1|NA
TGTGCCAGCAGCCCACTAGCGGGAGTTAATGAGCAGTTCTTC
CASSPLAGVNEQFF
>TRBD2|TRBV12-3/TRBV12-4|TRBJ2-1|many
TGTGCCAGCAGTTTGGGAGGGGCCTACAATGAGCAGTTCTTC
CASSLGGAYNEQFF
>NA|TRBV6-1|TRBJ2-6|few
TGTGCCAGCAGCCCCGGGCAGGGGCAGATCTGGGCCAACGTCCTGACTTTC
CASSPGQGQIWANVLTF
>NA|TRBV4-1|TRBJ1-4|few
TGCGCCAGCAGCCAAGGCGAAGGGAATGAAAAACTGTTTTTT
CASSQGEGNEKLFF
>TRBD1|TRBV6-2/TRBV6-3|TRBJ2-1|few
TGTGCCAGCAGTTACTCGGGGACAGGGCATCAGTTCTTC
CASSYSGTGHQFF
>TRBD1|TRBV6-5|TRBJ1-1|NA
TGTGCCAGCAGACCGGGACAGTTGAACACTGAAGCTTTCTTT
CASRPGQLNTEAFF
>TRBD2|TRBV12-3/TRBV12-4|TRBJ2-3|NA
TGTGCCAGCAGGACGACTAGCGGGAGGAGTCCCGCGTACACGGATACGCAGTATTTT
CASRTTSGRSPAYTDTQYF
>TRBD1|TRBV4-3|TRBJ2-5|many
TGCGCCAGCAGCCAGGACAGGGATTTTCAAGAGACCCAGTACTTC
CASSQDRDFQETQYF
>NA|TRBV5-1|TRBJ2-7|NA
TGCGCCAGCAGCTTGACCCAGGCTCACGAGCAGTACTTC
CASSLTQAHEQYF
>NA|TRBV5-1|TRBJ2-5|NA
TGCGCCAGCAGCTTGTTCATCTACGAGGAGACCCAGTACTTC
CASSLFIYEETQYF
>NA|TRBV4-1|TRBJ2-7|few
TGCGCCAGCAGCCAAGAAGGGCTTCGTTACGAGCAGTACTTC
CASSQEGLRYEQYF